These 4 T cell receptor beta chains were sequenced from one sample in a study of OX40 agonist ivuxolimab in advanced cancers. The table came from immunoSEQ multiplex PCR; TCRdb's copy has only in-frame clones and leaves some out. The table includes over 80,000 clones, approximately 87% detected once. The source material was CD4+ or CD8+ T cells sorted from blood, sampled in a trial of the OX40 agonist ivuxolimab. These TCRs come from an adult with an advanced solid tumor such as melanoma, head and neck, liver or kidney cancer.

V and J are TRBV6-5 and TRBJ1-1, with D perhaps matching TRBD1 (5 bases). Germline assignment: CDR1 MNHEY and CDR2 SVGAGI. Trimming stripped 6 bases from V and 1 base from J, with 9 bases between. This CDR3 has 13 residues. The CDR3 region has the DNA TGTGCCAGCAGGGACAAACCGAACACTGAAGCTTTCTTT. Its translation: CASRDKPNTEAFF.

The chain carries TRBV28 and TRBJ1-2; no clear D gene. The germline gives CDR1 MDHEN, CDR2 SYDVKM. With 5 bases removed from V and 4 bases from J, the gap between germline ends came to 5 bases. The CDR3 runs 11 residues. CDR3 coding DNA: TGTGCCAGCAGTGGTTTCTATGGCTACACCTTC. Translating gives CASSGFYGYTF.

This rearrangement joins TRBV28 to TRBJ1-1, with unresolved D. The ends were cut back, 8 bases at V and 4 bases at J, with 11 bases in the middle. The CDR3 is 12 amino acids. Germline V gene data show CDR1 as MDHEN and CDR2 as SYDVKM. The CDR3 region has the DNA TGTGCCAGCGGCGTGACGATCACTGAAGCTTTCTTT. Translating gives CASGVTITEAFF.

This chain connects TRBV11-1 to TRBJ2-1; D uncertain. Germline-derived CDR1 and CDR2 are SGHAT and FQDESV (reference sequence). This CDR3 is 12 amino acids long. The V end lost 2 bases, the J end lost 7 bases, and 6 bases lay between the germline ends. The CDR3 DNA sequence: TGTGCCAGCAGCTTAAACCGGAATGAGCAGTTCTTC. Protein sequence: CASSLNRNEQFF.